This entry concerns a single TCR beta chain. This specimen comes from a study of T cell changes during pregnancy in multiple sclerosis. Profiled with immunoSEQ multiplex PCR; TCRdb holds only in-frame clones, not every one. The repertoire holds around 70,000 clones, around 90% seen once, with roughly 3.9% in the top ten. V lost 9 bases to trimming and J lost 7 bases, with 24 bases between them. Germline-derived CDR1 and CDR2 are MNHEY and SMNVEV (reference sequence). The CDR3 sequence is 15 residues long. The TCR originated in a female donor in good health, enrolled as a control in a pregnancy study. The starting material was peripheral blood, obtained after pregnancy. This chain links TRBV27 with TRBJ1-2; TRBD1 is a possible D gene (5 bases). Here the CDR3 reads CARSLWGRSPSGYTF. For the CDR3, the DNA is TGTGCCAGGTCGTTATGGGGCAGGAGTCCCAGTGGCTACACCTTC.